The 20 T cell receptor beta chains below all came from one sample that was sequenced in a study of graft-versus-host responses after intestinal transplantation. Once graft tissue had been processed, intraepithelial and lamina propria lymphocytes were released. The data were produced by immunoSEQ multiplex PCR, yet TCRdb's version contains in-frame clones alone and is incomplete. The table has some 15,000 clones, 75% to 90% seen once. Material: ileum tissue, obtained just over 100 days after intestinal transplant. These receptors were obtained from a human patient who received an intestinal transplant, so some T cells may come from the graft donor.

The gene calls are TRBV29-1 and TRBJ2-2, with D tentatively TRBD1 (5 bases). Germline CDR1 and CDR2: SQVTM and ANQGSEA. This CDR3 is 12 amino acids long. Trimming left V 7 bases short and J 5 bases short, with 11 bases between. The CDR3 DNA follows: TGCAGCGCCCAGGGTTGGACCGGGGAGCTGTTTTTT. Protein sequence: CSAQGWTGELFF.

The chain has TRBV4-1 and TRBJ1-3, with TRBD1 identical over 9 bases. The V gene's germline CDR1 is MGHRA and CDR2 YSYEKL. The CDR3 has 17 residues. The junction had 8 bases not matched to a gene; V was cut back by 3 bases and J by 2 bases. CDR3 residues: CASSHDPGQGAGNTIYF. CDR3 DNA sequence: TGCGCCAGCAGCCACGACCCGGGACAGGGAGCTGGAAACACCATATATTTT.

The chain combines TRBV6-5 with TRBJ2-1, with 13 nucleotides matching TRBD2. Trimming cost V 6 bases and J 7 bases; bases outside gene matches: 6. The CDR3 loop spans 15 amino acids. Germline V gene data show CDR1 as MNHEY and CDR2 as SVGAGI. CDR3 sequence: CASRGLAGAGNEQFF. As DNA, the CDR3 is TGTGCCAGCAGAGGACTAGCGGGAGCCGGTAATGAGCAGTTCTTC.

The chain recombines TRBV7-6 with TRBJ2-1; 9 nucleotides agree with TRBD2. V lost 4 bases to trimming and J lost 7 bases; unmatched junction nucleotides: 11. The CDR3 loop spans 16 amino acids. Germline CDR1 and CDR2: SGHVS and FNYEAQ. CDR3 in DNA: TGTGCCAGCAGCTCGATGGTAGCGGGAGTGGGAAATGAGCAGTTCTTC. Residues: CASSSMVAGVGNEQFF.

The J gene is TRBJ2-5, the V gene TRBV11-1; no firm D call. The J call is doubtful: the DNA matches TRBJ2-7 better. The CDR3 is 11 amino acids. Germline assignment: CDR1 SGHAT and CDR2 FQDESV (reference sequence). This CDR3 reads CASALSYEQYF. CDR3 nucleotide sequence: TGTGCCAGCGCTCTCTCCTACGAGCAGTACTTC.

This chain joins TRBV11-2 and TRBJ1-1, with a tentative D call TRBD1 (6 bases). CDR3 size: 15 residues. Germline V gene sequence: CDR1 SGHAT, CDR2 FQNNGV. V lost 11 bases and J lost 8, with 27 bases in between. This CDR3 reads CACRGRFSLDKEAFF. The CDR3 DNA is TGTGCCTGCCGGGGGCGTTTCTCTCTCGACAAAGAAGCTTTCTTT.

The V gene is TRBV7-7, the J gene TRBJ1-5, with D maybe TRBD1 (5 bases). Per germline, CDR1 SSHAT and CDR2 FNYEAQ (reference sequence). V lost 11 bases and J lost 5, with 13 bases in between. The CDR3 is 12 residues long. DNA of the CDR3: TGTGCCCGGGGCGAGATCGATCAGCCCCAGCATTTT. This gives the protein CARGEIDQPQHF.

The CDR3 sequence is CASSLDGNYGYTF. The CDR3 DNA is TGTGCCAGCAGCTTAGACGGGAACTATGGCTACACCTTC. The rearrangement joins TRBV7-2 to TRBJ1-2; D uncertain. Between the trimmed V and J ends, which lost 1 base and 2 bases, there was a span of 5 bases. The germline CDR1 and CDR2 sequences are SGHTA and FQGNSA. CDR3 length: 13 residues.

The genes are TRBV28 and TRBJ1-5; D gene unclear. This CDR3 region has 11 residues. CDR1 MDHEN and CDR2 SYDVKM come from the germline V gene. V lost 3 bases and J 10 bases, leaving 7 bases between the germline ends. This CDR3 is CASSFSSPQHF. The CDR3 nucleotides read TGTGCCAGCAGTTTCAGTAGCCCCCAGCATTTT. Drawing the rest from reference TRBV28 and TRBJ1-5, the complete variable domain is DVKVTQSSRYLVKRTGEKVFLECVQDMDHENMFWYRQDPGLGLRLIYFSYDVKMKEKGDIPEGYSVSREKKERFSLILESASTNQTSMYLCASSFSSPQHFGDGTRLSIL.

This chain uses TRBV10-3 with TRBJ1-1; a possible D gene is TRBD1 (5 bases). CDR3 length: 13 amino acids. Trimming left V 10 bases short and J 2 bases short, with 14 bases between. Looked up from germline, CDR1 is ENHRY and CDR2 is SYGVKD. The DNA of the CDR3 is TGTGCCACCGCCGGACATAGAAACACTGAAGCTTTCTTT. It encodes CATAGHRNTEAFF.

This chain links TRBV5-6 with TRBJ1-2, with TRBD1 identical over 11 bases. This CDR3 comprises 15 residues. Germline-derived CDR1 and CDR2 are SGHDT and YYEEEE. V lost 4 bases, J lost 2 bases, and 4 bases stayed unmatched. CDR3 sequence (DNA): TGTGCCAGCAGCCTTGGGACAGGGGGGAACTATGGCTACACCTTC. This sequence encodes CASSLGTGGNYGYTF.

This chain connects TRBV6-6 to TRBJ1-1; the D is unclear. CDR1 MNHNY and CDR2 SVGAGI come from the germline V gene (reference sequence). The germline V and J ends were trimmed by 5 bases and 1 base, with 8 bases remaining between them. CDR3 size: 13 residues. The CDR3 nucleotides read TGTGCCAGCAGTCGAAACCCGAACACTGAAGCTTTCTTT. It specifies CASSRNPNTEAFF.

This clone was recorded only once. This chain uses TRBV4-1 with TRBJ2-5, with D tentatively TRBD1 (5 bases). V was cut by 4 bases and J by 7 bases, with 10 bases left in between. CDR1 is MGHRA, CDR2 YSYEKL, per germline. This CDR3 has 12 residues. CDR3 sequence reads: CASSRSQGTQYF. The CDR3 DNA reads TGCGCCAGCAGCCGTTCGCAGGGGACCCAGTACTTC.

The chain has TRBV6-1 and TRBJ1-1; possible D gene TRBD1, 5 bases. Germline CDR1 reads MNHNS; CDR2 reads SASEGT. V lost 6 bases, J lost 1 base, and 12 bases lay in between. The CDR3 covers 14 residues. In DNA, the CDR3 is TGTGCCAGCAGGGCCAGGGCCGGGAACACTGAAGCTTTCTTT. Its translation is CASRARAGNTEAFF.

This chain joins TRBV7-6 and TRBJ1-2; TRBD1 is a possible D gene (5 bases). V gave up 5 bases and J gave up 7 bases, with 20 bases separating them. CDR1 SGHVS and CDR2 FNYEAQ come from the germline V gene. The CDR3 is made up of 15 amino acids. For the CDR3, the DNA is TGTGCCAGCAGCCGAATAAAGGCGGGGGGTCTTGGCTACACCTTC. It encodes CASSRIKAGGLGYTF.

In the case of this clone: This CDR3 is also generated by other DNA sequences in the sample. This chain uses TRBV7-9 with TRBJ2-1, with 8 bases that match TRBD1. The germline V gene encodes CDR1 SEHNR and CDR2 FQNEAQ (reference sequence). V trimming: 9 bases; J trimming: 4 bases; junction bases outside the gene matches: 11. This CDR3 spans 15 amino acids. The CDR3 nucleotides are TGTGCCAGTAGTAAGACGACAGGGGCGTACAATGAGCAGTTCTTC. This sequence encodes CASSKTTGAYNEQFF.

This clone came up a few times. The chain combines TRBV28 with TRBJ1-3; TRBD1 agrees at 10 bases. Germline CDR1 reads MDHEN; CDR2 reads SYDVKM. The CDR3 covers 16 residues. The V and J ends lost 6 bases and 2 bases, in that order; junction bases with no gene match: 7. The CDR3 sequence: CASSEEGQGAGNTIYF. For the CDR3, the DNA is TGTGCCAGCAGCGAAGAAGGACAGGGGGCTGGAAACACCATATATTTT.

The chain has TRBV2 and TRBJ2-3; a possible D gene is TRBD2 (6 bases). Trimming stripped 0 bases from V and 0 bases from J, with 13 bases between. The CDR3 runs to 17 residues. Germline CDR1 reads SNHLY; CDR2 reads FYNNEI. CDR3 sequence (DNA): TGTGCCAGCAGTGAAGCCAGGGAGGCATCTAGCACAGATACGCAGTATTTT. The encoded protein is CASSEAREASSTDTQYF.

This chain uses TRBV18 with TRBJ1-1, with 7 bases lining up with TRBD1. CDR1 is KGHSH, CDR2 LQKENI, per germline. CDR3 length: 14 amino acids. V lost 6 bases to trimming and J lost 2 bases; unmatched junction nucleotides: 6. Here the CDR3 reads CASSSGTVNTEAFF. CDR3 in DNA: TGTGCCAGCTCCTCCGGGACAGTTAACACTGAAGCTTTCTTT.

This clone was recorded only once. The V gene is TRBV28, the J gene TRBJ2-2; 12 bases agree with TRBD2. The germline CDR1 and CDR2 sequences are MDHEN and SYDVKM. J was trimmed by 7 bases and V by 6 bases; bases with no gene match: 12. The CDR3 runs to 17 residues. The CDR3 spells CASRLAGGPMNIGELFF. CDR3 nucleotides: TGTGCCAGCAGGCTAGCGGGAGGGCCTATGAATATCGGGGAGCTGTTTTTT.